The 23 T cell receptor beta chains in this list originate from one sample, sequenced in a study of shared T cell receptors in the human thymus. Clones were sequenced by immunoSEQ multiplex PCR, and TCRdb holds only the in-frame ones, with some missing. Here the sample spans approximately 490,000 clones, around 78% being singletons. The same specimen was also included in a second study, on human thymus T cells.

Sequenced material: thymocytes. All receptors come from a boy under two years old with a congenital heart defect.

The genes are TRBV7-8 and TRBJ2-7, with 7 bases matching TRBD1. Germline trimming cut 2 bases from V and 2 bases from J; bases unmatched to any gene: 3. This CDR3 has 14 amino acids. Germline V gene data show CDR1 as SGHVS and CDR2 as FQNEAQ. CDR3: CASSLRQGPYEQYF. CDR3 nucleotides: TGTGCCAGCAGCTTACGACAGGGTCCCTACGAGCAGTACTTC.

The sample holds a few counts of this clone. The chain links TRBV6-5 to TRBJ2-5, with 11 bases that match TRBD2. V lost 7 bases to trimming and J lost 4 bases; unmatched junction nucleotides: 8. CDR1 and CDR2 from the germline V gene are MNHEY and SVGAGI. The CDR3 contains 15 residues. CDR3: CASTETSGVRETQYF. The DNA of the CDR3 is TGTGCCAGCACCGAGACTAGCGGGGTCCGAGAGACCCAGTACTTC.

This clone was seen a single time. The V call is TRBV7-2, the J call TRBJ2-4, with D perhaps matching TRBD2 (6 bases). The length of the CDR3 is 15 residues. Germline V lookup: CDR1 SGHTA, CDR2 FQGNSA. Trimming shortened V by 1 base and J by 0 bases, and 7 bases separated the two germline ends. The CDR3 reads CASSLGGLAKNIQYF. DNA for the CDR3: TGTGCCAGCAGCTTAGGGGGACTAGCCAAAAACATTCAGTACTTC.

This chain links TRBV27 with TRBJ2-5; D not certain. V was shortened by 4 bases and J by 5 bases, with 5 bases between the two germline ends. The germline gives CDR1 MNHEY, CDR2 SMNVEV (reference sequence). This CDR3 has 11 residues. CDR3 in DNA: TGTGCCAGCAGTTCTACCGAGACCCAGTACTTC. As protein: CASSSTETQYF.

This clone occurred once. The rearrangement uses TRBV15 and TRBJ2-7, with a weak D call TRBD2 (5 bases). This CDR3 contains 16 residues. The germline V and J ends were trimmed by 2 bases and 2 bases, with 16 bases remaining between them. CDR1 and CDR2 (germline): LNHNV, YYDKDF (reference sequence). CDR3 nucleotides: TGTGCCACCAGCAGAAAGGACCCTTGGCGGGCCTACGAGCAGTACTTC. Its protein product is CATSRKDPWRAYEQYF.

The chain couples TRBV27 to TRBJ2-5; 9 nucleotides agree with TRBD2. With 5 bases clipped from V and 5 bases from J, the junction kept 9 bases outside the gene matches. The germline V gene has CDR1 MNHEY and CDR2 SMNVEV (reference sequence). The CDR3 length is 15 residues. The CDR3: CASSPLAGVGETQYF. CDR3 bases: TGTGCCAGCAGTCCATTAGCGGGAGTAGGGGAGACCCAGTACTTC.

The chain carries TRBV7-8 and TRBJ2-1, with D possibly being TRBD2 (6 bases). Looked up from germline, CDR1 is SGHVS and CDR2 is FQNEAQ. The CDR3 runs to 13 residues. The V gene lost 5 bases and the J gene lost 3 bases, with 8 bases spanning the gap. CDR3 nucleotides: TGTGCCAGCAGCCCTAGCGACTACAATGAGCAGTTCTTC. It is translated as CASSPSDYNEQFF.

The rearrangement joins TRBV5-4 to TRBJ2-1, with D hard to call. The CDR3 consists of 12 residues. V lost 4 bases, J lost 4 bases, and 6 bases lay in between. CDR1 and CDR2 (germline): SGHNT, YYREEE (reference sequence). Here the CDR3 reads CASSLLYNEQFF. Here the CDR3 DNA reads TGTGCCAGCAGCCTGTTATACAATGAGCAGTTCTTC.

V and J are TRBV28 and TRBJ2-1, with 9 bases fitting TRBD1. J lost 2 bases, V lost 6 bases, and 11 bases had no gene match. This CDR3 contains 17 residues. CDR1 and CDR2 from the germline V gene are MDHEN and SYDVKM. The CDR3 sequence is CASSQRIRDRAYNEQFF. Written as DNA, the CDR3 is TGTGCCAGCAGCCAAAGGATCCGGGACAGGGCCTACAATGAGCAGTTCTTC. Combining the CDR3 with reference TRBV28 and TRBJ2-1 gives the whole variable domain DVKVTQSSRYLVKRTGEKVFLECVQDMDHENMFWYRQDPGLGLRLIYFSYDVKMKEKGDIPEGYSVSREKKERFSLILESASTNQTSMYLCASSQRIRDRAYNEQFFGPGTRLTVL.

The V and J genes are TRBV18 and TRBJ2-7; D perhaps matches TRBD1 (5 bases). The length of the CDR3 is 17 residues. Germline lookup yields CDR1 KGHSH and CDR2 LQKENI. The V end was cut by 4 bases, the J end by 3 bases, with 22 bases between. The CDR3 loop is CASSLFPRAPGIYEQYF. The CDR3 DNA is TGTGCCAGCTCACTTTTCCCTCGGGCCCCAGGGATCTACGAGCAGTACTTC.

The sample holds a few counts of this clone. The CDR3 DNA sequence: TGTGCCTGGAGTGTCGGTAGGGGGGGTCAGCTCCAAGAGACCCAGTACTTC. Translation: CAWSVGRGGQLQETQYF. This chain uses TRBV30 with TRBJ2-5; possibly TRBD2 for D (7 bases). The CDR3 contains 17 residues. CDR1 GTSNPN and CDR2 SVGIG come from the germline V gene (reference sequence). Deletions cut 0 bases from V and 1 base from J, with 18 bases between.

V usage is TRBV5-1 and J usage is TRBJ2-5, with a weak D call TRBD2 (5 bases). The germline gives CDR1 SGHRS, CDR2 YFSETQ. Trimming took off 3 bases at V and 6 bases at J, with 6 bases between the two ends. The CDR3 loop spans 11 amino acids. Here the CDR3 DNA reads TGCGCCAGCAGCTGGGAGCAGACCCAGTACTTC. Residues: CASSWEQTQYF.

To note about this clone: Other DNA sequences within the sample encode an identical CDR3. The CDR3 loop reads CASSLGGAGANVLTF. Written as DNA, the CDR3 is TGCGCCAGCAGCTTGGGGGGAGCTGGGGCCAACGTCCTGACTTTC. The chain carries TRBV5-1 and TRBJ2-6; D may be TRBD2 (5 bases). Looked up from germline, CDR1 is SGHRS and CDR2 is YFSETQ. The length of the CDR3 is 15 residues. V lost 0 bases and J 2 bases, leaving 6 bases between the germline ends.

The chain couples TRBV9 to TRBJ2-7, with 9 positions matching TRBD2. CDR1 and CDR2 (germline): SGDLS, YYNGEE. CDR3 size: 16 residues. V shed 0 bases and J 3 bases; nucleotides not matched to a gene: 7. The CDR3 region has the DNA TGTGCCAGCAGCGTAGAGGGTAGCGGGAGACTCTACGAGCAGTACTTC. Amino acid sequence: CASSVEGSGRLYEQYF.

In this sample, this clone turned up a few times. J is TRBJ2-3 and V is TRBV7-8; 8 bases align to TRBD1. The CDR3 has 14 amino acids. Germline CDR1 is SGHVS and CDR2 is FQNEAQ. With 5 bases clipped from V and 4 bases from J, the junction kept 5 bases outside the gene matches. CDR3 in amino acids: CASSERTGSDTQYF. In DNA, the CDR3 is TGTGCCAGCAGCGAGCGGACAGGGTCAGATACGCAGTATTTT.

CDR3 loop: CSVEAVLGNVWTEAFF. Written as DNA, the CDR3 is TGCAGCGTTGAAGCGGTTCTCGGGAACGTTTGGACTGAAGCTTTCTTT. The chain uses TRBV29-1 and TRBJ1-1; D is uncertain. V was trimmed by 1 base and J by 5 bases, leaving 20 bases between them. The CDR3 runs 16 residues. The germline V gene has CDR1 SQVTM and CDR2 ANQGSEA.

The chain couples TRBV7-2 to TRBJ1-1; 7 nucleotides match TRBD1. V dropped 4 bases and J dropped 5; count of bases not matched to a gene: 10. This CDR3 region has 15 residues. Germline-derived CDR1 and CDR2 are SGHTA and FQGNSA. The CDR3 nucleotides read TGTGCCAGCAGCTCCCGGGGCAGGGGGGTTACTGAAGCTTTCTTT. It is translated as CASSSRGRGVTEAFF. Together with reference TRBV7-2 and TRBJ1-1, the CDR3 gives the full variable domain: GAGVSQSPSNKVTEKGKDVELRCDPISGHTALYWYRQSLGQGLEFLIYFQGNSAPDKSGLPSDRFSAERTGGSVSTLTIQRTQQEDSAVYLCASSSRGRGVTEAFFGQGTRLTVV.

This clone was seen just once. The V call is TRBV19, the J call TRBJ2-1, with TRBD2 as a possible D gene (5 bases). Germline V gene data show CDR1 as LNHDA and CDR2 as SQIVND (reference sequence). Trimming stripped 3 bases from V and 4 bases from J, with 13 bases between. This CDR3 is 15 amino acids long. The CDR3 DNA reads TGTGCCAGTAGTATTCCCGGGATGGTGTACAATGAGCAGTTCTTC. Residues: CASSIPGMVYNEQFF.

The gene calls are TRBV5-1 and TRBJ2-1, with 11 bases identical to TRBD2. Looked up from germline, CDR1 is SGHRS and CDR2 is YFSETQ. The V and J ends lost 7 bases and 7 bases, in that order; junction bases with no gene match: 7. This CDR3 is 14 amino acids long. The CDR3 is CASSGLAGTNEQFF. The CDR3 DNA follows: TGCGCCAGCTCCGGACTAGCGGGCACTAATGAGCAGTTCTTC. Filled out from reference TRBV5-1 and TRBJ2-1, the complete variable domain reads KAGVTQTPRYLIKTRGQQVTLSCSPISGHRSVSWYQQTPGQGLQFLFEYFSETQRNKGNFPGRFSGRQFSNSRSEMNVSTLELGDSALYLCASSGLAGTNEQFFGPGTRLTVL.

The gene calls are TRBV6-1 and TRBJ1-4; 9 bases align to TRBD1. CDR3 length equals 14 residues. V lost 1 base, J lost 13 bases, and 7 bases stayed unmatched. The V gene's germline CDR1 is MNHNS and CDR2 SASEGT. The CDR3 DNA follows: TGTGCCAGCAGTGAAGGGACAGGGGTGAACATACTGTTTTTT. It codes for CASSEGTGVNILFF.

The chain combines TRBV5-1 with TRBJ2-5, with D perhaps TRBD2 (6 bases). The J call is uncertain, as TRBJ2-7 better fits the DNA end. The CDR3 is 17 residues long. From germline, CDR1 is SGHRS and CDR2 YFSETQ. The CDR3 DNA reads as TGCGCCAGCAGCAATTTACCGGGACTGGTCCCTCCCTACGAGCAGTACTTC. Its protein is CASSNLPGLVPPYEQYF.

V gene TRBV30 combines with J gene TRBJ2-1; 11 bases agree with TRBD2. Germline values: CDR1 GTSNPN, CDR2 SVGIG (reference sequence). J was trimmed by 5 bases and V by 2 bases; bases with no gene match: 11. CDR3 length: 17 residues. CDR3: CAWSYTVAGGEDNEQFF. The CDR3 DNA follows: TGTGCCTGGAGTTATACCGTAGCGGGAGGGGAAGACAATGAGCAGTTCTTC.

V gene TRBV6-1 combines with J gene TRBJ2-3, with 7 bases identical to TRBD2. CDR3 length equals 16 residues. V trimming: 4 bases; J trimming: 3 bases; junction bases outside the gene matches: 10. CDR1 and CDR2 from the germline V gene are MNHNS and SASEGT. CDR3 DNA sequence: TGTGCCAGCAGTGGGCAGGGACTAAAGTTAACAGATACGCAGTATTTT. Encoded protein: CASSGQGLKLTDTQYF.